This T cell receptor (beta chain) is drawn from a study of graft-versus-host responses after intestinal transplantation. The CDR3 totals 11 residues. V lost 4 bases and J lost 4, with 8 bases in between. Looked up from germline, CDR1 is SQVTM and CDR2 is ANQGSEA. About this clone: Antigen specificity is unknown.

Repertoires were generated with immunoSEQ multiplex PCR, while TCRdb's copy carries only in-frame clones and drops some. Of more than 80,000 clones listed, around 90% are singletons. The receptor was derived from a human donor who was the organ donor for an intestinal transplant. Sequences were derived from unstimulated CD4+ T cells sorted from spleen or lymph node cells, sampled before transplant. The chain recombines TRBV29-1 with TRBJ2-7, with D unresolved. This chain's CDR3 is CSVVLSYEQYF. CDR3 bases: TGCAGCGTTGTCCTCTCTTACGAGCAGTACTTC.